This TCR beta chain is from a study of shared clonotypes between healthy human individuals. As concerns this clone: Its antigen is unknown. Other DNA sequences from this sample encode an identical CDR3 as well.

This table comes from immunoSEQ multiplex PCR, and its TCRdb copy is limited to in-frame clones, with some not included. Of a few million clones in the sample, roughly 92% were seen once. The study's findings and limits: The naive CD4 repertoires of a handful of donors were compared, and around 4.9% of clonotypes were shared.

The CDR3 runs 13 residues. Trimming removed 4 bases from V and 2 bases from J, with 5 bases in between. Per the germline V gene, CDR1 is SNHLY and CDR2 is FYNNEI. The receptor's source is a man between 18 and 29 years old in good health. Sequenced material: naive CD4+ T cells sorted from blood. Subset indicated: CD45RA+ positively selected. The V gene is TRBV2, the J gene TRBJ2-2, with no clear D. In nucleotides, the CDR3 is TGTGCCAGCAGTGTGAGAAACACCGGGGAGCTGTTTTTT. Encoded protein: CASSVRNTGELFF.